This T cell receptor beta chain was found in a study of control samples from healthy donors and cancer patients. Profiling relied on immunoSEQ multiplex PCR, and the TCRdb table lists in-frame clones only, not all of them. Counted here are some 98,000 clones, 65% to 85% occurring once; the ten biggest clones make up under 50%. Germline CDR1 is SNHLY and CDR2 is FYNNEI. The CDR3 extends over 12 amino acids. Trimming removed 6 bases at V and 2 bases at J, with 6 bases between. The sequencing sample was made of PBMCs. The V and J genes are TRBV2 and TRBJ2-3; D uncertain. The origin of this receptor is a man aged 70-80 years with lung cancer. DNA of the CDR3: TGTGCCAGCAGACCTACCACAGATACGCAGTATTTT. It is translated as CASRPTTDTQYF.